The 22 T cell receptor beta chains given below trace back to one sample, sequenced in a study of blood T cells in healthy people across ages. Using a J-beta primer mix together with a sample-barcoded 5' primer, a second PCR was run for roughly 6 to 11 cycles. TCRdb recomputed calls from the 5' RACE reads with MiXCR, one row per CDR3 protein. The sample includes about 760,000 distinct CDR3 sequences, about 61% seen only once; the top ten take approximately 24%. Sequenced: blood. The receptor set was obtained from a man aged 40-49 years in good health.

This clonotype was detected only a few times. The chain employs TRBV5-1 and TRBJ2-1, with TRBD2 identical over 7 bases. V shed 0 bases and J 6 bases; nucleotides not matched to a gene: 6. CDR3 size: 15 residues. CDR1 is SGHRS and CDR2 is YFSETQ in the germline V gene. The CDR3 DNA reads TGCGCCAGCAGCTTGGGACTAGCCTCCACCAATGAGCAGTTCTTC. Amino acids: CASSLGLASTNEQFF.

The J gene is TRBJ2-1, the V gene TRBV5-1, with 9 bases that match TRBD2. The junction had 5 bases not matched to a gene; V was cut back by 1 base and J by 9 bases. The CDR3 length is 14 residues. Germline loops: CDR1 SGHRS, CDR2 YFSETQ. The CDR3 sequence is CASSLFLAGIEQFF. Here the CDR3 DNA reads TGCGCCAGCAGCTTGTTTCTAGCGGGGATTGAGCAGTTCTTC.

The CDR3 reads CASTSWGMADTQYF. The CDR3 DNA sequence: TGTGCCAGCACCTCGTGGGGGATGGCGGATACGCAGTATTTT. The chain couples TRBV7-9 to TRBJ2-3; TRBD1 or TRBD2 may be the D gene (5 bases each). Per germline, CDR1 SEHNR and CDR2 FQNEAQ (reference sequence). V was pared by 7 bases and J by 6 bases, with 17 bases between. The CDR3 spans 14 residues.

This clonotype has only a few counts. The genes are TRBV9 and TRBJ2-3, with TRBD1 matching over 8 bases. This CDR3 comprises 14 residues. V lost 5 bases, J lost 5 bases, and 7 bases stayed unmatched. Germline V lookup: CDR1 SGDLS, CDR2 YYNGEE. CDR3 coding DNA: TGTGCCAGCAGTCCGGGACAGGCAGGAGATACGCAGTATTTT. Translated, it gives CASSPGQAGDTQYF.

This sequence joins TRBV12-3 or TRBV12-4 and TRBJ2-5; 12 nucleotides agree with TRBD2. This CDR3 is built from 16 residues. The J segment lost 6 bases and the V segment lost 4 bases, leaving 9 bases of the junction unmatched. CDR3 DNA sequence: TGTGCCAGCAGTTCCCCTCGACTAGCGGGAGTACAGACCCAGTACTTC. Translating it yields CASSSPRLAGVQTQYF.

The chain combines TRBV6-5 with TRBJ1-2, with 9 bases identical to TRBD1. The CDR3 has 17 residues. V was clipped by 2 bases and J by 2 bases; unmatched bases: 9. The germline V gene encodes CDR1 MNHEY and CDR2 SVGAGI. The DNA of the CDR3 is TGTGCCAGCAGTTACCCACAACCGGGACAGGGAAACTATGGCTACACCTTC. Amino acid sequence: CASSYPQPGQGNYGYTF.

The chain combines TRBV27 with TRBJ1-2; 7 bases map to TRBD1. V lost 4 bases and J lost 5; bases outside the gene matches: 4. This CDR3 has 13 residues. The germline CDR1 and CDR2 sequences are MNHEY and SMNVEV (reference sequence). CDR3 loop: CASSSQGFYGYTF. CDR3 bases: TGTGCCAGCAGTTCACAGGGGTTTTATGGCTACACCTTC.

The chain is built from TRBV7-3 and TRBJ2-3; the D gene is possibly TRBD2 (5 bases). V lost 5 bases to trimming and J lost 3 bases, with 18 bases between them. The CDR3 extends over 16 amino acids. Germline V gene lookup returns CDR1 SGHTA and CDR2 FQGTGA. The CDR3 is CASSPTPGSVTDTQYF. The CDR3 DNA is TGTGCCAGCAGCCCGACCCCGGGGTCGGTAACAGATACGCAGTATTTT. Full variable domain (outside the CDR3, taken from reference TRBV7-3 and TRBJ2-3): GAGVSQTPSNKVTEKGKYVELRCDPISGHTALYWYRQSLGQGPEFLIYFQGTGAADDSGLPNDRFFAVRPEGSVSTLKIQRTERGDSAVYLCASSPTPGSVTDTQYFGPGTRLTVL.

The chain employs TRBV20-1 and TRBJ2-7; TRBD2 matches at 14 bases. There are 13 residues in the CDR3. CDR1 DFQATT and CDR2 SNEGSKA come from the germline V gene (reference sequence). V dropped 5 bases and J dropped 12; count of bases not matched to a gene: 9. CDR3 in amino acids: CSAPDRLAGGMYF. The CDR3 DNA is TGCAGTGCTCCCGATAGACTAGCGGGAGGGATGTACTTC.

The chain recombines TRBV27 with TRBJ1-2; tentatively, D is TRBD1 (6 bases). V shed 6 bases and J shed 6 bases, with 8 bases lying between them. This CDR3 contains 11 residues. Germline V gene sequence: CDR1 MNHEY, CDR2 SMNVEV (reference sequence). As DNA, the CDR3 is TGTGCCAGCAGAAGGGGGAATGGCTACACCTTC. Its protein is CASRRGNGYTF.

The chain joins TRBV20-1 to TRBJ2-5; tentatively, D is TRBD1 or TRBD2 (5 bases each). The V end was cut by 4 bases, the J end by 9 bases, with 21 bases between. CDR3 length: 14 residues. CDR1 and CDR2 from the germline V gene are DFQATT and SNEGSKA (reference sequence). The CDR3, as DNA: TGCAGTGCTACCCGGGACGGAGTATCCCCCTCCCAGTACTTC. This codes for CSATRDGVSPSQYF.

The chain employs TRBV6-1 and TRBJ2-5, with a possible D match to TRBD2 (5 bases). The DNA end is a closer match to TRBJ2-7, so the J assignment may be wrong. The germline V gene has CDR1 MNHNS and CDR2 SASEGT. The CDR3 contains 13 residues. CDR3 in amino acids: CASSEEGGVEQYF. The CDR3 region has the DNA TGTGCCAGCAGTGAAGAAGGAGGTGTCGAGCAGTACTTC.

The V call is TRBV28, the J call TRBJ1-4; D unresolved. The germline V and J ends were trimmed by 2 bases and 8 bases, with 12 bases remaining between them. The CDR3 length is 14 residues. The germline CDR1 and CDR2 sequences are MDHEN and SYDVKM. The CDR3 nucleotides read TGTGCCAGCAGTTTAGAGGGATTTTGGGAAAAACTGTTTTTT. It yields the protein CASSLEGFWEKLFF.

This clonotype was found a few times. The chain uses TRBV7-2 and TRBJ2-1; 7 bases map to TRBD2. V was pared by 3 bases and J by 7 bases, with 3 bases of the junction left unmatched. The CDR3 totals 13 residues. In germline, CDR1 is SGHTA, CDR2 FQGNSA. CDR3 in DNA: TGTGCCAGCAGCTTTAGCGGGCGGAATGAGCAGTTCTTC. Protein product: CASSFSGRNEQFF.

The chain has TRBV28 and TRBJ1-5; D unresolved. Looked up from germline, CDR1 is MDHEN and CDR2 is SYDVKM. CDR3 length: 13 amino acids. V was shortened by 7 bases and J by 3 bases, with 10 bases between the two germline ends. CDR3 coding DNA: TGTGCCAGCACTGCGGGATTCAATCAGCCCCAGCATTTT. Translated, it gives CASTAGFNQPQHF.

About this clonotype: At one end, the junction sequence differs from germline, possibly due to a read error. The chain links TRBV5-6 to TRBJ2-5, with D uncertain. Looked up from germline, CDR1 is SGHDT and CDR2 is YYEEEE. This CDR3 is 16 amino acids long. The CDR3 sequence: CASSLVRRLPQGTQYF. Written as DNA, the CDR3 is TGTGCCAGCAGCTTGGTTCGGCGGCTACCGCAAGGGACCCAGTACTTC.

This clonotype appeared many times. Here the CDR3 DNA reads TGTGCCAGCAGCCTCGACAGGGGAAAGATTTACGAGCAGTACTTC. Protein product: CASSLDRGKIYEQYF. This chain joins TRBV4-2 and TRBJ2-7; 8 bases are a match to TRBD1. J lost 4 bases, V lost 4 bases, and 9 bases had no gene match. CDR1 is LGHNA, CDR2 YNFKEQ, per germline. The CDR3 contains 15 residues.

The rearrangement joins TRBV14 to TRBJ2-5, with a tentative D call TRBD1 (5 bases). Germline CDR1 reads SGHDN; CDR2 reads FVKESK. This CDR3 has 14 amino acids. V was cut by 4 bases and J by 3 bases, with 12 bases left in between. Here the CDR3 reads CASSRRQIKETQYF. CDR3 in DNA: TGTGCCAGCAGCCGCAGACAGATTAAAGAGACCCAGTACTTC.

The chain joins TRBV6-5 to TRBJ2-1; possible D gene TRBD1, 5 bases. Germline values: CDR1 MNHEY, CDR2 SVGAGI. The CDR3 is 15 residues long. V gave up 2 bases and J gave up 4 bases, with 12 bases separating them. The CDR3 here is CASSYLTSGYNEQFF. The CDR3, as DNA: TGTGCCAGCAGTTACCTAACCTCAGGGTACAATGAGCAGTTCTTC.

The chain uses TRBV7-2 and TRBJ2-1; TRBD2 agrees at 7 bases. V lost 1 base to trimming and J lost 0 bases; unmatched junction nucleotides: 12. CDR3 size: 19 residues. Germline V gives CDR1 SGHTA, CDR2 FQGNSA. The CDR3: CASSLERDYPMSSYNEQFF. The CDR3 coding sequence is TGTGCCAGCAGCTTAGAGAGGGACTACCCCATGAGCTCCTACAATGAGCAGTTCTTC.

V gene TRBV10-3 combines with J gene TRBJ1-1, with unresolved D. The CDR3 loop spans 14 amino acids. Trimming took 0 bases from V and 4 from J, leaving 9 bases between them. The germline CDR1 and CDR2 sequences are ENHRY and SYGVKD. The CDR3 here is CAISESGALTEAFF. The CDR3 DNA is TGTGCCATCAGTGAGTCCGGAGCCCTCACTGAAGCTTTCTTT.

The chain is built from TRBV7-9 and TRBJ2-1, with TRBD2 identical over 7 bases. The J segment lost 6 bases and the V segment lost 6 bases, leaving 11 bases of the junction unmatched. This CDR3 has 15 amino acids. The germline V gene has CDR1 SEHNR and CDR2 FQNEAQ (reference sequence). CDR3 amino acids: CASRAPGWEGNEQFF. The CDR3 bases are TGTGCCAGCAGGGCCCCTGGATGGGAGGGCAATGAGCAGTTCTTC.